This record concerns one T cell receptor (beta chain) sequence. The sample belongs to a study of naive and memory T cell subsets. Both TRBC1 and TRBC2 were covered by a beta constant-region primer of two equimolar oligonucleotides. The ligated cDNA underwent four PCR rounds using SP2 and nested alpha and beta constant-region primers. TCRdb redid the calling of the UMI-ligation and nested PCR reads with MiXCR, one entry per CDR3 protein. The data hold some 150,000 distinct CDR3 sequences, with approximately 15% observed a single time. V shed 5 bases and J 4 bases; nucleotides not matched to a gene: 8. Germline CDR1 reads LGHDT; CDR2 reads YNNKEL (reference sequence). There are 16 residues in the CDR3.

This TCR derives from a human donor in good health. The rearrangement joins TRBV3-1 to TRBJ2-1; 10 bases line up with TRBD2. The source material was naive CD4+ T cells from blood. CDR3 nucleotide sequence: TGTGCCAGCAGCTCGCTAGCGGGAGCGTGGTACAATGAGCAGTTCTTC. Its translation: CASSSLAGAWYNEQFF.